This TCR beta chain was recorded in a study of blood T cell repertoires in COVID-19. Turning to the study itself: The United States, Italy and Spain supplied acute and convalescent COVID-19 samples. Sources were T cells, B-cell-depleted T cells, or PBMCs; the material itself was cDNA or gDNA.

This clone was detected only a few times. Per the original data handling: Scientists estimated how many nucleated cells there were by amplifying reference gene primers. Method: immunoSEQ multiplex PCR; TCRdb's copy keeps in-frame clones and lacks some. That table supplies the V and J calls and clone size; D and trimming were determined from the DNA. Of approximately 93,000 clones in the sample, around 86% are singletons; the top ten hold roughly 1.1%. V was trimmed by 3 bases and J by 1 base, leaving 10 bases between them. Germline assignment: CDR1 MNHEY and CDR2 SMNVEV (reference sequence). The CDR3 sequence is 15 residues long.

This sequence originates from a human donor in a cohort sampled during active COVID-19. The sequencing sample was made of peripheral blood. The J gene is TRBJ1-5, the V gene TRBV27; D gene uncertain. CDR3 loop: CASSFSGVSNQPQHF. CDR3 nucleotide sequence: TGTGCCAGCAGTTTCAGCGGGGTGAGCAATCAGCCCCAGCATTTT.